This T cell receptor beta chain emerged from a study of cytomegalovirus exposure and HLA in healthy donors. General observations from the study: Later genetic work tied a missense DCLRE1C variant to beta-chain V and J trimming.

There are 14 residues in the CDR3. The germline CDR1 and CDR2 sequences are SGDLS and YYNGEE. Trimming pared 0 bases from V and 4 bases from J, leaving 10 bases between. 13 Jbeta primers and 60 Vbeta primers were used for the PCR. Source study methods: In a later analysis, the count reached some 83 million unique TCR beta chains, with around 10 million shared. Sequencing was performed with immunoSEQ multiplex PCR; in TCRdb, only in-frame clones are kept and a portion is missing. The V and J calls and clone size are taken from that table; D and trimming were inferred from the DNA. The table includes 150,000 to 200,000 clones, over 60% detected once. Points on this clone: No antigen is known for it.

Source material: PBMCs. This sequence originates from a girl aged 10 to 17 in good health and CMV-seronegative. The chain joins TRBV9 to TRBJ1-1; the D is unclear. Here the CDR3 DNA reads TGTGCCAGCAGCGTAGACCAGGTTCGCACTGAAGCTTTCTTT. Translation gives CASSVDQVRTEAFF.